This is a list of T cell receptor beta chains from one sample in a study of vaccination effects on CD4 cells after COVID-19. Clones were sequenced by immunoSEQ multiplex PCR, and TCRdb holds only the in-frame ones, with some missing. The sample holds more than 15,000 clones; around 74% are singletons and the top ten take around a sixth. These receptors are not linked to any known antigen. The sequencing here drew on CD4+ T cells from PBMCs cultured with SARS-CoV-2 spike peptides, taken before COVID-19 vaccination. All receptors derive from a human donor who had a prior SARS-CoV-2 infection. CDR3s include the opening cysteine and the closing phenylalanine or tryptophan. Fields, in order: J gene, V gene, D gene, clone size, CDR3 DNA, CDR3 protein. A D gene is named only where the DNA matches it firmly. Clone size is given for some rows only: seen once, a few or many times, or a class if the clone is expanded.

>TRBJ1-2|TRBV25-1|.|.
TGTGCCAGCAGTCAACCGGCCGGCTATGGCTACACCTTC
CASSQPAGYGYTF
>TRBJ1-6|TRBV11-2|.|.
TGTGCCAGCAGCTGGTCAATCTCCTATAATTCACCCCTCCACTTT
CASSWSISYNSPLHF
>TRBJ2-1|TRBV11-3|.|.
TGTGCCAGCAGCCAGACTAGTTCTGGTCCGTTCTTC
CASSQTSSGPFF
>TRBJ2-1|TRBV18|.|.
TGTGCCAGCTCACCTTCTTACCTAGGCATTGAGCAGTTCTTC
CASSPSYLGIEQFF
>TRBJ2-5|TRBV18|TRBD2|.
TGTGCCAGCTCACCGCGGACTAGCGGGAGGGAGACCCAGTACTTC
CASSPRTSGRETQYF
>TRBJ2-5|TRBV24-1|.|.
TGTGCCACCAGTGATTCCACAGGGGCGGGGGAGACCCAGTACTTC
CATSDSTGAGETQYF
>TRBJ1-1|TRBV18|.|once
TGTGCCAGCTCACCACCTCTACAGGGAGAGAACACTGAAGCTTTCTTT
CASSPPLQGENTEAFF
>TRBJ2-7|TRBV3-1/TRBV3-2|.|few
TGTGCCAGCAGCCAAGTAGCCGGGACCTTTTACGAGCAGTACTTC
CASSQVAGTFYEQYF
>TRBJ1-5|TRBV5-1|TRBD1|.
TGCGCCAGCAGGACAGGGGTTGGCAGTCAGCCCCAGCATTTT
CASRTGVGSQPQHF
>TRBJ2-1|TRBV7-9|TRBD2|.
TGTGCCAGCAGCTTGGCACTAGCGGGAGAATACAATGAGCAGTTCTTC
CASSLALAGEYNEQFF
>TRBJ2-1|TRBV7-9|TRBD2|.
TGTGCCAGCAGCTTCGCAACTAGCGGGGGCTACAATGAGCAGTTCTTC
CASSFATSGGYNEQFF